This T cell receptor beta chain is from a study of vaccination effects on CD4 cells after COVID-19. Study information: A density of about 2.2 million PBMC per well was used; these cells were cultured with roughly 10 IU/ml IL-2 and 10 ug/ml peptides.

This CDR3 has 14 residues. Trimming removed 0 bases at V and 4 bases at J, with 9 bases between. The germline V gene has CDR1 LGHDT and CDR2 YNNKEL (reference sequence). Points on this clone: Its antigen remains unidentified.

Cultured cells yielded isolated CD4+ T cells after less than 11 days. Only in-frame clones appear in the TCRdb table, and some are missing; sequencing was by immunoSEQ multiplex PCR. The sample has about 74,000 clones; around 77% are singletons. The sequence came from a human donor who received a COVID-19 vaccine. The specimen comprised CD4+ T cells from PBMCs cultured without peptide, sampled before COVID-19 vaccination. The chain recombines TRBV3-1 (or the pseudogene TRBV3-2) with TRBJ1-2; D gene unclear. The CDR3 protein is CASSQEDGPYGYTF. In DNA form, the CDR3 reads TGTGCCAGCAGCCAAGAGGACGGTCCCTATGGCTACACCTTC.